The rows below give T cell receptor beta chains drawn from one sample of a study of blood T cell repertoires in COVID-19. Sequenced by immunoSEQ multiplex PCR; TCRdb stores in-frame clones only, minus some. The table lists over 350,000 clones, 80% to 95% of them singletons. The sequenced sample was PBMCs or T cells enriched from blood (not recorded which). These receptors all stem from a woman aged 40 to 50 who had been exposed to COVID-19. Each CDR3 is given with its conserved first and last residue. The order of the fields is V gene, clone size, D gene, J gene, CDR3 length, CDR3 protein, CDR3 DNA. A D gene is named only where the DNA matches it firmly. Rows may omit the clone size; those that give it use once, few, many or a size class.

TRBV4-2	once	TRBD1	TRBJ2-6	18	CASSQRGDRSSGANVLTF	TGTGCCAGCAGCCAAAGGGGGGACAGGAGCTCTGGGGCCAACGTCCTGACTTTC
TRBV30	few	.	TRBJ1-5	14	CAWSVDTGNQPQHF	TGTGCCTGGAGTGTAGACACCGGCAATCAGCCCCAGCATTTT
TRBV12-3/TRBV12-4	.	TRBD2	TRBJ2-7	13	CAVTGRGVNEQYF	TGTGCCGTCACAGGGCGGGGGGTCAACGAGCAGTACTTC
TRBV4-1	.	TRBD2	TRBJ2-1	17	CASSQKRAGGTNNEQFF	TGCGCCAGCAGCCAAAAAAGGGCGGGGGGCACCAATAATGAGCAGTTCTTC
TRBV3-1/TRBV3-2	.	TRBD1	TRBJ2-7	17	CASNVTAGGVNPHEQYF	TGTGCCAGCAACGTTACTGCAGGGGGCGTGAATCCCCACGAGCAGTACTTC
TRBV2	.	TRBD1	TRBJ2-3	16	CASSSRGLEVTDTQYF	TGTGCCAGCAGTTCCAGGGGGCTGGAGGTGACAGATACGCAGTATTTT
TRBV5-1	.	TRBD2	TRBJ2-1	15	CASSLAGTNYNEQFF	TGCGCCAGCAGCTTGGCGGGGACTAACTACAATGAGCAGTTCTTC
TRBV7-3	.	TRBD2	TRBJ2-3	18	CASSRAGLAGGGADTQYF	TGTGCCAGCAGCCGGGCGGGACTAGCGGGAGGAGGGGCAGATACGCAGTATTTT
TRBV11-3	.	.	TRBJ1-5	13	CASSLGSYQPQHF	TGTGCCAGCAGCTTAGGGAGTTATCAGCCCCAGCATTTT
TRBV18	.	.	TRBJ2-2	14	CASSHGLRDGELFF	TGTGCCAGCTCACATGGACTACGAGACGGGGAGCTGTTTTTT
TRBV7-7	.	TRBD2	TRBJ2-1	16	CASSPGASGRGHEQFF	TGTGCTAGCAGCCCAGGTGCTAGCGGGAGAGGGCATGAGCAGTTCTTC
TRBV9	many	.	TRBJ2-2	16	CASSPFGGANTGELFF	TGTGCCAGCAGCCCCTTCGGAGGGGCGAACACCGGGGAGCTGTTTTTT
TRBV11-3	few	TRBD1	TRBJ2-7	15	CASSLRTGTAYEQYF	TGTGCCAGCAGCCTGAGGACAGGTACAGCCTACGAGCAGTACTTC
TRBV5-8	.	TRBD1	TRBJ1-2	15	CASSVDMGQSYGYTF	TGTGCCAGCAGCGTTGATATGGGACAGAGCTATGGCTACACCTTC
TRBV14	.	TRBD2	TRBJ2-1	18	CASSQRWGGLAGNNEQFF	TGTGCCAGCAGCCAACGTTGGGGGGGCCTAGCGGGAAACAATGAGCAGTTCTTC
TRBV19	.	TRBD1	TRBJ2-2	16	CASSPMQGANTGELFF	TGTGCCAGTAGTCCAATGCAGGGGGCGAACACCGGGGAGCTGTTTTTT
TRBV5-1	.	.	TRBJ1-5	14	CASSLGGGNQPQHF	TGCGCCAGCAGCCTAGGCGGGGGCAATCAGCCCCAGCATTTT
TRBV11-2	.	TRBD1	TRBJ1-2	15	CASSKKFLQGDGYTF	TGTGCCAGCAGCAAAAAGTTTTTACAGGGGGATGGCTACACCTTC
TRBV5-1	.	.	TRBJ1-2	19	CASSLDWAEQGIGNYGYTF	TGCGCCAGCAGCTTGGATTGGGCGGAACAGGGCATTGGGAACTATGGCTACACCTTC
TRBV7-3	.	.	TRBJ2-3	12	CASSADRDTQYF	TGTGCCAGCAGCGCGGACAGAGATACGCAGTATTTT
TRBV7-6	.	.	TRBJ1-1	13	CASSLSGNTEAFF	TGTGCCAGCAGCTTGTCGGGTAACACTGAAGCTTTCTTT
TRBV7-2	.	TRBD1	TRBJ1-1	15	CATGTGPIMNTEAFF	TGTGCCACCGGGACAGGGCCTATCATGAACACTGAAGCTTTCTTT
TRBV6-6	.	TRBD1	TRBJ1-1	13	CASIQGAGTEAFF	TGTGCCAGCATCCAGGGGGCAGGCACTGAAGCTTTCTTT
TRBV5-1	.	TRBD1	TRBJ1-2	15	CASSLDFRGRGGYTF	TGCGCCAGCAGCTTGGATTTCAGGGGGCGCGGCGGCTACACCTTC
TRBV19	.	.	TRBJ1-3	15	CASSIGDYSGNTIYF	TGTGCCAGTAGTATTGGGGACTACTCTGGAAACACCATATATTTT
TRBV4-3	.	.	TRBJ2-7	15	CASSQVRGASYEQYF	TGCGCCAGCAGCCAAGTCCGCGGGGCTTCCTACGAGCAGTACTTC
TRBV9	.	.	TRBJ2-3	14	CASTRGSNTDTQYF	TGTGCCAGCACCCGAGGTTCTAACACAGATACGCAGTATTTT
TRBV7-8	.	.	TRBJ1-1	15	CASSLVRGPGAEAFF	TGTGCCAGCAGCTTAGTCCGGGGCCCGGGGGCTGAAGCTTTCTTT
TRBV18	.	.	TRBJ2-7	13	CASSPTHTSEQYF	TGTGCCAGCTCACCAACACACACCTCAGAGCAGTACTTC
TRBV13	.	TRBD2	TRBJ2-7	14	CASSGEREGNEQYF	TGTGCCAGCAGCGGGGAGCGGGAGGGTAACGAGCAGTACTTC
TRBV30	.	.	TRBJ1-1	13	CAWSVTFRTEAFF	TGTGCCTGGAGTGTGACATTCCGGACTGAAGCTTTCTTT
TRBV6-2/TRBV6-3	.	.	TRBJ2-5	15	CASSYRGKIQETQYF	TGTGCCAGCAGTTACAGGGGCAAGATCCAAGAGACCCAGTACTTC
TRBV30	.	.	TRBJ1-2	13	CAWSVGGSYGYTF	TGTGCCTGGAGTGTAGGCGGGAGCTATGGCTACACCTTC
TRBV19	.	.	TRBJ2-5	15	CASSIDYSSGETQYF	TGTGCCAGTAGTATAGATTATAGCAGTGGCGAGACCCAGTACTTC
TRBV5-6	.	.	TRBJ1-2	12	CASSPRGDGYTF	TGTGCCAGCAGCCCTCGGGGGGATGGCTACACCTTC
TRBV28	.	.	TRBJ1-5	12	CASSNRVQPQHF	TGTGCCAGCAGTAACAGGGTTCAGCCCCAGCATTTT
TRBV5-3	.	.	TRBJ2-7	13	CARSLTVSYEQYF	TGTGCCAGAAGCTTAACAGTTTCCTACGAGCAGTACTTC
TRBV7-9	.	.	TRBJ1-4	14	CASTQVATNEKLFF	TGTGCCAGCACACAGGTCGCAACTAATGAAAAACTGTTTTTT
TRBV15	.	.	TRBJ1-5	16	CATSRVPRVSNQPQHF	TGTGCCACCAGCAGAGTACCCAGGGTTAGCAATCAGCCCCAGCATTTT
TRBV4-3	.	TRBD2	TRBJ2-1	19	CASSQDVAGETGWHNEQFF	TGCGCCAGCAGCCAAGATGTGGCGGGAGAAACGGGATGGCACAATGAGCAGTTCTTC
TRBV9	once	.	TRBJ2-3	13	CASSVATEFTQYF	TGTGCCAGCAGCGTAGCTACGGAGTTTACGCAGTATTTT
TRBV20-1	.	TRBD1	TRBJ2-7	11	CSANRGLEQYF	TGCAGTGCTAACAGGGGGCTCGAGCAGTACTTC
TRBV18	.	TRBD1	TRBJ2-3	15	CASSPSRGLTDTQYF	TGTGCCAGCTCACCATCCAGGGGGCTAACAGATACGCAGTATTTT